This T cell receptor (beta chain) was captured in a study of long-term antiretroviral therapy in people with HIV. With survey level as its setting, the immunoSEQ assay was v3.0. Data came from immunoSEQ multiplex PCR; TCRdb stores just in-frame clones and leaves some out. Altogether approximately 11,000 clones are present, about 81% being singletons, with the ten largest covering 20%. V shed 0 bases and J shed 4 bases, with 13 bases lying between them. Germline V lookup: CDR1 MNHEY, CDR2 SVGAGI. This CDR3 region has 15 residues. HIV-positive participants all received treatment in the United States. The chain has TRBV6-5 and TRBJ2-7, with D perhaps matching TRBD1 (6 bases). The sample in question was unsorted PBMCs, obtained 7 to 7.5 years after starting antiretroviral therapy. This clonotype was sampled from a man aged 50 to 59 with HIV. CDR3 nucleotides: TGTGCCAGCAGTTACTCGGGGGCCTACCTTTACGAGCAGTACTTC. Translation: CASSYSGAYLYEQYF.